Listed here are 28 T cell receptor beta chains from one sample, sequenced in a study of regulatory T cells in long-lasting Graves disease. Libraries of TCR beta came from iRepertoire HTBI primers plus Arm-PCR of CDR3 regions. TCRdb ran MiXCR on the multiplex PCR reads and lists one entry per CDR3 protein. This sample yields approximately 540,000 distinct CDR3 sequences, of which around 12% are seen a single time; approximately 9.6% belongs to the top ten. The time point denotes: newly diagnosed GD, antithyroid drugs for less than 3 months. Researchers made the TCR library from RNA that was extracted from PBMCs. This sample also appeared in a second study, on T cells in Graves' hyperthyroidism and ophthalmopathy.

The starting material was peripheral blood mononuclear cells (PBMCs), obtained at new diagnosis, from a patient treated with antithyroid drugs. The origin of the receptors is a woman younger than 45 with Graves disease.

This clonotype was found many times. The CDR3 region is CASSIDLEGGPENEQFF. The CDR3 bases are TGTGCCAGTAGTATAGATCTAGAGGGAGGGCCCGAGAATGAGCAGTTCTTC. The V and J genes are TRBV19 and TRBJ2-1, with 7 bases aligning to TRBD2. The ends lost 0 bases at V and 7 bases at J; junction bases unmatched: 12. The CDR3 covers 17 residues. Germline CDR1 is LNHDA and CDR2 is SQIVND (reference sequence). Together with reference TRBV19 and TRBJ2-1, the CDR3 gives the full variable domain: DGGITQSPKYLFRKEGQNVTLSCEQNLNHDAMYWYRQDPGQGLRLIYYSQIVNDFQKGDIAEGYSVSREKKESFPLTVTSAQKNPTAFYLCASSIDLEGGPENEQFFGPGTRLTVL.

The sample holds a few counts of this clonotype. V usage is TRBV19 and J usage is TRBJ2-2; D is uncertain. V was shortened by 5 bases and J by 8 bases, with 15 bases between the two germline ends. This CDR3 comprises 14 residues. Germline loops: CDR1 LNHDA, CDR2 SQIVND (reference sequence). DNA for the CDR3: TGTGCCAGTAGTCCCCGAGCCGGCTGGGGGGAGCTGTTTTTT. It yields the protein CASSPRAGWGELFF.

The chain links TRBV28 to TRBJ2-3; TRBD2 matches 15 bases. Trimming took 2 bases from V and 5 from J; bases not matched to a gene: 2. Germline loops: CDR1 MDHEN, CDR2 SYDVKM. This CDR3 contains 16 residues. The CDR3 region is CASSLGLAGGEDTQYF. The CDR3 DNA reads as TGTGCCAGCAGTTTAGGACTAGCGGGAGGGGAAGATACGCAGTATTTT. Complete variable domain (other parts from reference TRBV28 and TRBJ2-3): DVKVTQSSRYLVKRTGEKVFLECVQDMDHENMFWYRQDPGLGLRLIYFSYDVKMKEKGDIPEGYSVSREKKERFSLILESASTNQTSMYLCASSLGLAGGEDTQYFGPGTRLTVL.

This clonotype was observed many times. V usage is TRBV6-1 and J usage is TRBJ2-3; D possibly matches TRBD1 or TRBD2 (5 bases each). CDR3 length equals 16 residues. V was clipped by 4 bases and J by 1 base, with 15 bases between them. CDR1 MNHNS and CDR2 SASEGT come from the germline V gene. CDR3 amino acids: CASSVSGGSGTDTQYF. CDR3 coding DNA: TGTGCCAGCAGTGTCTCTGGGGGAAGCGGCACAGATACGCAGTATTTT.

Details on this clonotype: A much larger clonotype is one base distant, so this may be a read error. The conserved phenylalanine or tryptophan is not found at the CDR3 terminus, so this likely reflects a read error. This CDR3 reads CASSRRIAGETQYS. DNA for the CDR3: TGTGCCAGCTCGCGACGGATAGCTGGAGAGACCCAGTACTCC. The chain links TRBV18 to TRBJ2-5; D remains ambiguous. The CDR3 runs 14 residues. Germline-derived CDR1 and CDR2 are KGHSH and LQKENI. V was pared by 6 bases and J by 4 bases, with 15 bases between.

This clonotype was picked up one time. With a much larger clone just one base away, this may be a read error. The CDR3 ends on some other residue instead of the conserved phenylalanine or tryptophan, so this is likely a read error. This chain connects TRBV7-9 to TRBJ2-5; perhaps D is TRBD1 or TRBD2 (6 bases each). CDR1 is SEHNR, CDR2 FQNEAQ, per germline (reference sequence). This CDR3 contains 16 residues. Trimming cost V 5 bases and J 5 bases, with 21 bases left between them. The CDR3 nucleotides read TGTGCCAGCAGCCCCACTGACGACTTGGGGGGCGAGACCCAGTACTTG. Its protein product is CASSPTDDLGGETQYL.

The rearrangement links TRBV12-3 or TRBV12-4 to TRBJ1-4; a possible D gene is TRBD1 (6 bases). The CDR3 is made up of 14 amino acids. V was clipped by 5 bases and J by 8 bases, with 15 bases between them. DNA of the CDR3: TGTGCCAGCAGTCCTGACAGGCTTCCCGAAAAACTGTTTTTT. It codes for CASSPDRLPEKLFF.

This clonotype was recorded many times. This chain uses TRBV2 with TRBJ2-1; 10 bases match TRBD2. The J segment lost 6 bases and the V segment lost 6 bases, leaving 8 bases of the junction unmatched. Germline lookup yields CDR1 SNHLY and CDR2 FYNNEI. This CDR3 region has 15 residues. This CDR3 reads CASRKGLAQSNEQFF. Here the CDR3 DNA reads TGTGCCAGCAGGAAGGGACTAGCGCAATCCAATGAGCAGTTCTTC.

This clonotype was found many times. The rearrangement joins TRBV18 to TRBJ1-4; D perhaps matches TRBD1 (5 bases). Germline V gene sequence: CDR1 KGHSH, CDR2 LQKENI. The V end lost 8 bases, the J end lost 4 bases, and 11 bases lay between the germline ends. The CDR3 runs to 13 residues. This CDR3 reads CASGAGHNEKLFF. Written as DNA, the CDR3 is TGTGCCAGCGGGGCAGGGCATAATGAAAAACTGTTTTTT.

This clonotype was found many times. The CDR3 coding sequence is TGTGCCAGCGGGAGAGGACCGAACTCCTACAATGAGCAGTTCTTC. Encoded protein: CASGRGPNSYNEQFF. The chain recombines TRBV6-2 or TRBV6-3 with TRBJ2-1, with D possibly TRBD2 on 5 matching bases. Between the trimmed V and J ends, which lost 8 bases and 0 bases, there was a span of 14 bases. The CDR3 has 15 amino acids. CDR1 and CDR2 from the germline V gene are MNHEY and SVGEGT.

A few counts support this clonotype. The chain has TRBV10-3 and TRBJ2-3; 7 positions match TRBD2. This CDR3 is 14 amino acids long. V trimming: 3 bases; J trimming: 2 bases; junction bases outside the gene matches: 2. Germline V gene sequence: CDR1 ENHRY, CDR2 SYGVKD. CDR3 residues: CAISESGVTDTQYF. The CDR3, as DNA: TGTGCCATCAGTGAAAGCGGGGTCACAGATACGCAGTATTTT.

This clonotype occurred many times. The chain recombines TRBV2 with TRBJ1-6; D gene uncertain. Trimming took 2 bases from V and 6 from J, leaving 5 bases between them. The CDR3 is 13 amino acids. Germline V gene lookup returns CDR1 SNHLY and CDR2 FYNNEI. The CDR3 here is CASSESLNSPLHF. CDR3 bases: TGTGCCAGCAGTGAATCCCTTAATTCACCCCTCCACTTT.

Points on this clonotype: A far larger clone is one base from this, pointing to a likely read error. The chain recombines TRBV28 with TRBJ2-7, with 7 nucleotides matching TRBD2. Judging by the DNA end, TRBJ2-1 fits better; the J call may be wrong. Germline values: CDR1 MDHEN, CDR2 SYDVKM. The CDR3 consists of 15 residues. This CDR3 is CASSDPTGGDNEQFF. The CDR3 nucleotides read TGTGCCAGCAGTGACCCTACTGGGGGGGACAATGAGCAGTTCTTC.

Note on this clonotype: This likely traces to a read error, being one base from a far larger clone. This chain joins TRBV11-1 and TRBJ2-3; TRBD2 matches 7 bases. The tail of the sequence fits TRBJ2-1 better, so the J call may be wrong. Germline assignment: CDR1 SGHAT and CDR2 FQDESV (reference sequence). The CDR3 runs to 15 residues. The CDR3 is CASSLWGGLDHEQFF. CDR3 in DNA: TGTGCCAGCAGCTTATGGGGGGGGTTAGACCATGAGCAGTTCTTC.

The chain is built from TRBV11-2 and TRBJ1-4; D is perhaps TRBD1 (5 bases). CDR3 length: 14 residues. The ends were cut back, 5 bases at V and 5 bases at J, with 12 bases in the middle. Germline lookup yields CDR1 SGHAT and CDR2 FQNNGV. The CDR3 loop reads CASSPGGENEKLFF. CDR3 bases: TGTGCCAGCAGCCCCGGGGGGGAAAATGAAAAACTGTTTTTT.

CDR3: CSVGGGQTTFNTEAFF. In nucleotides, the CDR3 is TGCAGCGTTGGGGGGGGACAGACAACTTTCAACACTGAAGCTTTCTTT. J is TRBJ1-1 and V is TRBV29-1, with 7 nucleotides matching TRBD1. Germline V lookup: CDR1 SQVTM, CDR2 ANQGSEA. The ends lost 4 bases at V and 2 bases at J; junction bases unmatched: 13. The CDR3 has 16 residues.

The V call is TRBV10-3, the J call TRBJ2-7; maybe TRBD2 (6 bases). The CDR3 extends over 14 amino acids. Trimming pared 10 bases from V and 2 bases from J, leaving 18 bases between. Germline loops: CDR1 ENHRY, CDR2 SYGVKD. CDR3 in amino acids: CATAKSGSTYEQYF. CDR3 sequence (DNA): TGTGCCACCGCGAAGAGCGGGTCCACCTACGAGCAGTACTTC.

This clonotype was detected many times. The chain is built from TRBV7-8 and TRBJ1-6, with a tentative D call TRBD1 (5 bases). Looked up from germline, CDR1 is SGHVS and CDR2 is FQNEAQ. This CDR3 spans 19 amino acids. Trimming removed 0 bases from V and 0 bases from J, with 15 bases in between. In DNA form, the CDR3 reads TGTGCCAGCAGCTTAGCCCACCGATCAGGGAGCTCCTATAATTCACCCCTCCACTTT. Residues: CASSLAHRSGSSYNSPLHF.

The table lists this clonotype with many counts. The V and J genes are TRBV7-9 and TRBJ1-6; TRBD1 is a possible D gene (6 bases). The V end lost 5 bases, the J end lost 8 bases, and 16 bases lay between the germline ends. Germline CDR1 SEHNR, CDR2 FQNEAQ (reference sequence). This CDR3 spans 15 amino acids. As DNA, the CDR3 is TGTGCCAGCAGCATAGGGAACAACAGGGATTCACCCCTCCACTTT. Translating gives CASSIGNNRDSPLHF.

This clonotype was seen many times. J is TRBJ2-2 and V is TRBV2; 9 bases fit TRBD2. V dropped 6 bases and J dropped 2; count of bases not matched to a gene: 1. This CDR3 has 14 residues. CDR1 is SNHLY and CDR2 is FYNNEI in the germline V gene. The CDR3: CASRTSGNTGELFF. CDR3 nucleotide sequence: TGTGCCAGCAGGACTAGCGGTAACACCGGGGAGCTGTTTTTT.

This clonotype has at least ten counts. The chain joins TRBV2 to TRBJ2-3, with 13 bases that match TRBD2. In germline, CDR1 is SNHLY, CDR2 FYNNEI. The CDR3 totals 17 residues. V was pared by 3 bases and J by 2 bases, with 5 bases of the junction left unmatched. The CDR3 DNA follows: TGTGCCAGCAGTGAGGGACTAGCGGGGACTATCACAGATACGCAGTATTTT. Its protein is CASSEGLAGTITDTQYF.

This clonotype was counted ten times or more. The rearrangement joins TRBV25-1 to TRBJ2-2; TRBD1 agrees at 9 bases. V was clipped by 3 bases and J by 6 bases; unmatched bases: 5. This CDR3 is built from 15 residues. The germline V gene has CDR1 MGHDK and CDR2 SYGVNS. For the CDR3, the DNA is TGTGCCAGCAGTGACATACGGGACAGGGCCGGGGAGCTGTTTTTT. As protein: CASSDIRDRAGELFF. Together with reference TRBV25-1 and TRBJ2-2, the CDR3 gives the full variable domain: EADIYQTPRYLVIGTGKKITLECSQTMGHDKMYWYQQDPGMELHLIHYSYGVNSTEKGDLSSESTVSRIRTEHFPLTLESARPSHTSQYLCASSDIRDRAGELFFGEGSRLTVL.

Note on this clonotype: Possible read error: a much larger clone is one base away. The gene calls are TRBV2 and TRBJ2-1, with D possibly being TRBD2 (7 bases). There are 15 residues in the CDR3. The V gene's germline CDR1 is SNHLY and CDR2 FYNNEI. V dropped 6 bases and J dropped 10 bases, with 22 bases sitting between them. CDR3 region: CASRPMAGAPYEQFF. The CDR3 region has the DNA TGTGCCAGCAGGCCAATGGCGGGGGCCCCCTACGAGCAGTTCTTC.

This clonotype turned up a few times. The chain carries TRBV5-4 and TRBJ1-2; 7 bases map to TRBD1. Germline CDR1 reads SGHNT; CDR2 reads YYREEE (reference sequence). The CDR3 has 13 amino acids. V shed 9 bases, J shed 3 bases, and the junction held 8 bases outside the gene matches. The CDR3 sequence: CAIGTEGYYGYTF. The CDR3, as DNA: TGTGCCATCGGGACAGAGGGTTACTATGGCTACACCTTC.

This clonotype has ten or more counts. V and J are TRBV20-1 and TRBJ2-3; possible D gene TRBD2, 5 bases. V was trimmed by 5 bases and J by 3 bases, leaving 18 bases between them. The length of the CDR3 is 15 residues. Per the germline V gene, CDR1 is DFQATT and CDR2 is SNEGSKA (reference sequence). The CDR3 nucleotides are TGCAGTGCTGGAGGAGGAGGTTTGAAGACAGATACGCAGTATTTT. Amino acid sequence: CSAGGGGLKTDTQYF.

This clonotype was seen at least ten times. The chain uses TRBV29-1 and TRBJ2-1; 7 positions agree with TRBD2. CDR1 is SQVTM, CDR2 ANQGSEA, per germline. Trimming at V came to 5 bases and at J to 4 bases, leaving 5 bases not matched to a gene. CDR3 length: 13 residues. CDR3 nucleotides: TGCAGCGTTCGTTTCGGGAGGTACAATGAGCAGTTCTTC. Amino acid sequence: CSVRFGRYNEQFF.

J is TRBJ1-2 and V is TRBV30; the match to TRBD1 covers 8 bases. The V and J ends lost 2 bases and 8 bases, in that order; junction bases with no gene match: 7. Germline V gene lookup returns CDR1 GTSNPN and CDR2 SVGIG (reference sequence). This CDR3 is built from 13 residues. The CDR3, as DNA: TGTGCCTGGAGTACCCAGACAGGGGCCGGCTACACCTTC. This encodes CAWSTQTGAGYTF.

There are many counts of this clonotype. The chain combines TRBV19 with TRBJ2-1, with TRBD2 matching over 11 bases. Germline assignment: CDR1 LNHDA and CDR2 SQIVND (reference sequence). CDR3 size: 17 residues. V gave up 7 bases and J gave up 3 bases; unmatched junction bases: 11. This CDR3 is CASMSGSSGRYYNEQFF. The CDR3 bases are TGTGCCAGTATGTCGGGATCTAGCGGGAGGTACTACAATGAGCAGTTCTTC.